The source of this T cell receptor (beta chain) is a study of a mutant IDH1 vaccine in newly diagnosed glioma. Study as a whole: Treatment recipients were approximately 62% male and roughly 38% female, and their mean age was around 40 years. Earlier therapy was either radiotherapy, temozolomide, or both, and most got both.

To note about this clone: Its specificity is not known.

Stated time point: week 23, last vaccination. In every dose of vaccine, 300 ug of mutant IDH1 20-mer peptide was given alongside topical imiquimod. Newly diagnosed WHO grade 3 or 4 IDH1-mutant, ATRX-lost astrocytomas were identified in the donors. V lost 6 bases, J lost 3 bases, and 21 bases lay in between. The length of the CDR3 is 16 residues. Per germline, CDR1 KGHSH and CDR2 LQKENI. TCRdb keeps only in-frame clones here, not all; method: immunoSEQ multiplex PCR. The sample comprises tens of thousands of clones, over 75% of which are singletons, and more than 10% rests with the top ten. General observations from the study: With respect to changes in top peripheral T cell clonotypes, pseudoprogression seemed unrelated.

The material sequenced was PBMCs, taken from a glioma patient whose treatment included an IDH1 peptide vaccine. This chain uses TRBV18 with TRBJ2-7; a weak D match, TRBD2 (6 bases). The clonotype originates from a man between 18 and 35 years old with glioma. In DNA form, the CDR3 reads TGTGCCAGCTCTCACATTCCCTATGGGACTTACTACGAGCAGTACTTC. Its translation: CASSHIPYGTYYEQYF.